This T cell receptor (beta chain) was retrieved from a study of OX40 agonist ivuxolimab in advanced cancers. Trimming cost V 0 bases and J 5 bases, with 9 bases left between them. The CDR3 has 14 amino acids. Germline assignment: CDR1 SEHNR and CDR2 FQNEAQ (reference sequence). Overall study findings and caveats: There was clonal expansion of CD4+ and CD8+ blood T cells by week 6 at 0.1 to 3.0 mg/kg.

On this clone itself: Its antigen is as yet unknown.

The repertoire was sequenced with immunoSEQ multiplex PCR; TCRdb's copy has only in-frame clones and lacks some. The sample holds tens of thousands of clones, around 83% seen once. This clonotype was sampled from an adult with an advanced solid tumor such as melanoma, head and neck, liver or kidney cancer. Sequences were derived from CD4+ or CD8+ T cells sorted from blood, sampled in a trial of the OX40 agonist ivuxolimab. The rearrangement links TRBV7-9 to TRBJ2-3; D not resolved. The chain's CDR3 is CASSLAGNLDTQYF. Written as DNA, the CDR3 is TGTGCCAGCAGCTTAGCGGGAAATTTAGATACGCAGTATTTT.